This T cell receptor beta chain was recorded in a study of blood T cell repertoires in COVID-19. The CDR3 loop spans 13 amino acids. The germline V gene has CDR1 LNHDA and CDR2 SQIVND (reference sequence). V lost 6 bases, J lost 2 bases, and 10 bases lay in between. Here immunoSEQ multiplex PCR was the method, and the copy in TCRdb shows in-frame clones only, minus some. The sample shows tens of thousands of clones, about 90% of them seen only once. Sequenced material: peripheral blood. The receptor comes from a woman aged 50 to 60 with active or convalescent COVID-19. The chain uses TRBV19 and TRBJ2-5; D is perhaps TRBD1 (6 bases). As DNA, the CDR3 is TGTGCCAGTAGAACAGGGAATCAAGAGACCCAGTACTTC. This encodes CASRTGNQETQYF.